This T cell receptor (beta chain) originates from a study of beta chain features in type 1 diabetes. Study as a whole: Patients did not differ from healthy donors in age, gender or cell yield. Over all samples combined, over 85 million sorted cells were examined.

Study-wide points: Moderate yet significant TCRB CDR3 shortening was seen in Type 1 diabetes patients in all four CD4+ subsets.

This clone was seen only a few times. Its antigen is currently unknown. Isolation of CD4+ naive, central memory, regulatory and stem cell-like memory cells was achieved by sorting via CD45RO/CCR7/CD25/CD127/CD95/CD27. Reverse transcription of all isolated RNA meant that expressed TCRB transcripts were sequenced. TCRdb keeps only in-frame clones here, not all; method: immunoSEQ multiplex PCR. This table has some 290,000 clones, roughly an eighth appearing once. Trimming shortened V by 0 bases and J by 5 bases, and 12 bases separated the two germline ends. The CDR3 extends over 15 amino acids. The germline V gene encodes CDR1 SGDLS and CDR2 YYNGEE.

The material sequenced was naive CD4+ T cells from blood. This clonotype was obtained from a young man with type 1 diabetes. V gene TRBV9 combines with J gene TRBJ2-1; TRBD2 might be the D (6 bases). The CDR3 DNA reads TGTGCCAGCAGCGTAGACGGGAGTCGCGACAATGAGCAGTTCTTC. Its protein product is CASSVDGSRDNEQFF.